Each of the 14 T cell receptor beta chains below was sequenced from the same sample in a study of T cell responses to AZD1222 COVID-19 vaccine. Method: immunoSEQ multiplex PCR; TCRdb's copy keeps in-frame clones and lacks some. The sample comprises more than 95,000 clones, more than 70% of which are singletons, and approximately 4.2% rests with the top ten. The specimen comprised peripheral blood, sampled on day 0 of AZD1222 vaccination. Every receptor here comes from an adult in good health.

The sample holds one count of this clone. The CDR3 protein is CASSEYRGRLTNEKLFF. CDR3 DNA sequence: TGTGCCAGCTCAGAGTACAGGGGGCGGCTAACTAATGAAAAACTGTTTTTT. The chain links TRBV18 to TRBJ1-4, with 9 bases aligning to TRBD1. V shed 5 bases, J shed 1 base, and the junction held 8 bases outside the gene matches. The CDR3 consists of 17 residues. The germline V gene encodes CDR1 KGHSH and CDR2 LQKENI.

V usage is TRBV11-2 and J usage is TRBJ2-1, with 7 bases fitting TRBD2. The CDR3 is 16 residues long. CDR1 SGHAT and CDR2 FQNNGV come from the germline V gene. The junction had 11 bases not matched to a gene; V was cut back by 6 bases and J by 3 bases. CDR3: CASRRLSGRNYNEQFF. The CDR3 bases are TGTGCCAGCAGAAGGTTGTCCGGGAGGAACTACAATGAGCAGTTCTTC.

V usage is TRBV3-1 (or the pseudogene TRBV3-2) and J usage is TRBJ2-1; D remains ambiguous. Trimming stripped 3 bases from V and 10 bases from J, with 10 bases between. Germline CDR1 is LGHDT and CDR2 is YNNKEL (reference sequence). The CDR3 is made up of 12 amino acids. The CDR3 DNA reads as TGTGCCAGCAGCCATGTCACACGCGAGCAGTTCTTC. Its translation is CASSHVTREQFF.

The chain is built from TRBV6-5 and TRBJ1-6; D is ambiguous. The CDR3 extends over 14 amino acids. The V and J ends lost 5 bases and 7 bases respectively, with 12 bases between them. Germline V gene sequence: CDR1 MNHEY, CDR2 SVGAGI. In DNA, the CDR3 is TGTGCCAGCAGTAGCCGGACCGACAATTCACCCCTCCACTTT. Translated, it gives CASSSRTDNSPLHF.

This clone appeared a single time. The chain is built from TRBV7-8 and TRBJ1-5, with D perhaps TRBD1 (6 bases). V was clipped by 3 bases and J by 5 bases, with 11 bases between them. The CDR3 runs to 14 residues. Germline CDR1 SGHVS, CDR2 FQNEAQ. CDR3 coding DNA: TGTGCCAGCAGCTTCGGGACATTCGATCAGCCCCAGCATTTT. Residues: CASSFGTFDQPQHF.

CDR3 DNA: TGTGCCAGCAGTTTATTCACGAAACCTGAAGCTTTCTTT. Its protein product is CASSLFTKPEAFF. V is TRBV12-3 or TRBV12-4 and J is TRBJ1-1, with unresolved D. V lost 2 bases and J lost 6, with 10 bases in between. The CDR3 length is 13 residues.

The rearrangement uses TRBV4-3 and TRBJ2-4, with TRBD1 matching 8 bases. Germline V gene data show CDR1 as LGHNA and CDR2 as YSLEER. The CDR3 sequence is 15 residues long. Trimming took 4 bases from V and 2 from J; bases not matched to a gene: 4. The DNA of the CDR3 is TGCGCCAGCAGCCGCTGGACAGGGACCAAAAACATTCAGTACTTC. This codes for CASSRWTGTKNIQYF.

The chain has TRBV6-8 and TRBJ2-7; 7 bases fit TRBD1. The CDR3 covers 15 residues. J gave up 4 bases and V 2 bases, and 8 bases lay outside the gene matches. The germline V gene encodes CDR1 MNHGY and CDR2 SAAAGT. As DNA, the CDR3 is TGTGCCAGCAGTTACGGGACAGTTGAAGAATACGAGCAGTACTTC. Amino acid sequence: CASSYGTVEEYEQYF.

The chain employs TRBV5-6 and TRBJ2-3, with D unclear. Trimming left V 2 bases short and J 2 bases short, with 9 bases between. The CDR3 is made up of 14 amino acids. Germline V gene data show CDR1 as SGHDT and CDR2 as YYEEEE. The DNA for the CDR3 is TGTGCCAGCAGCTTAGGCCGAAACACAGATACGCAGTATTTT. Amino acids: CASSLGRNTDTQYF.

The chain couples TRBV27 to TRBJ2-2; TRBD2 matches 10 bases. The CDR3 has 15 residues. With V trimmed by 5 bases and J by 5 bases, 5 bases remained unmatched. Germline V lookup: CDR1 MNHEY, CDR2 SMNVEV (reference sequence). CDR3: CASSAASGSTGELFF. CDR3 DNA sequence: TGTGCCAGCAGTGCGGCTAGCGGGAGTACCGGGGAGCTGTTTTTT.

The V gene is TRBV19, the J gene TRBJ2-3; TRBD2 aligns across 10 bases. In germline, CDR1 is LNHDA, CDR2 SQIVND (reference sequence). V was clipped by 5 bases and J by 2 bases; unmatched bases: 4. CDR3 length: 15 amino acids. The CDR3 loop is CASSDSGGATDTQYF. The CDR3 DNA is TGTGCCAGTAGTGACAGCGGGGGGGCCACAGATACGCAGTATTTT.

The V and J genes are TRBV7-8 and TRBJ2-2, with 8 bases that match TRBD2. Germline CDR1 reads SGHVS; CDR2 reads FQNEAQ. V lost 5 bases to trimming and J lost 6 bases; unmatched junction nucleotides: 8. This CDR3 has 15 amino acids. As DNA, the CDR3 is TGTGCCAGCAGCGCCATTGGGCGGGAGGCCGGGGAGCTGTTTTTT. The encoded protein is CASSAIGREAGELFF. Together with reference TRBV7-8 and TRBJ2-2, the CDR3 gives the full variable domain: GAGVSQSPRYKVAKRGQDVALRCDPISGHVSLFWYQQALGQGPEFLTYFQNEAQLDKSGLPSDRFFAERPEGSVSTLKIQRTQQEDSAVYLCASSAIGREAGELFFGEGSRLTVL.

CDR3 in amino acids: CASSFQYGYTF. In DNA, the CDR3 is TGTGCCAGCAGCTTCCAATATGGCTACACCTTC. This rearrangement joins TRBV5-6 to TRBJ1-2; D is uncertain. Germline V gene data show CDR1 as SGHDT and CDR2 as YYEEEE. CDR3 size: 11 residues. Trimming left V 2 bases short and J 5 bases short, with 4 bases between.

The J gene is TRBJ2-1, the V gene TRBV28; D gene unclear. The V gene lost 2 bases and the J gene lost 6 bases, with 5 bases spanning the gap. Germline loops: CDR1 MDHEN, CDR2 SYDVKM. This CDR3 has 12 residues. CDR3 region: CASSLSVNEQFF. The CDR3, as DNA: TGTGCCAGCAGTTTAAGCGTCAATGAGCAGTTCTTC.